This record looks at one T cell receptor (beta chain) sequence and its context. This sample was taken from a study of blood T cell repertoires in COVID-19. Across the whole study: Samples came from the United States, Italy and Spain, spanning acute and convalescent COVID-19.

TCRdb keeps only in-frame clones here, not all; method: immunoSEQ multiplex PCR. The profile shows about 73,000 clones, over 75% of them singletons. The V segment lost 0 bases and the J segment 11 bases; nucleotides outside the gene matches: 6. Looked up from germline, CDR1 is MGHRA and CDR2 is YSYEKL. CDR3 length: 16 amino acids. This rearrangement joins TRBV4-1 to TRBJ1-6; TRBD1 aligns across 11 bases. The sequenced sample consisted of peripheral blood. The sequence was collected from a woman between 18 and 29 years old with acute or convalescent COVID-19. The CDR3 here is CASSQDMDRGRTPLHF. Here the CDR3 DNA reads TGCGCCAGCAGCCAAGATATGGACAGGGGGCGGACACCCCTCCACTTT.